This T cell receptor beta chain comes out of a study of blood T cell repertoires in COVID-19. In the study overall: Italy, Spain and the United States were the sources of the convalescent and acute COVID-19 samples.

TCRdb's table, derived via immunoSEQ multiplex PCR, lists solely in-frame clones and lacks some. The profile shows about 200,000 clones, roughly 82% of them singletons. The age range of participants was 18 to 89 years, with residence in about two dozen US areas. Participants had their cohort set by participant-reported clinical history. Recovery meant two consecutive negative NP/OP PCR tests, professional clearance, or resolved symptoms. The V end was cut by 2 bases, the J end by 2 bases, with 11 bases between. The V gene's germline CDR1 is SGHDT and CDR2 YYEEEE. The CDR3 has 15 residues. Sequenced input: PBMCs or T cells enriched from blood (not recorded which). V is TRBV5-6 and J is TRBJ1-3, with D perhaps matching TRBD1 (5 bases). The receptor comes from a man in his forties or fifties who had recovered from COVID-19. This CDR3 is CASSFYLTAGNTIYF. The CDR3 DNA is TGTGCCAGCAGCTTCTACCTGACAGCTGGAAACACCATATATTTT.